This T cell receptor (beta chain) came from a study of OX40 agonist ivuxolimab in advanced cancers. Study-wide background: With a range of roughly 20 to 85, age averaged approximately 64 years, and 65% to 90% were male.

Autoimmune disease history or systemic immunosuppression barred patients. Germline CDR1 MNHEY, CDR2 SMNVEV (reference sequence). V lost 8 bases to trimming and J lost 4 bases, with 15 bases between them. The CDR3 totals 14 residues. A note on this clone: Its antigen is not known.

Study-wide results and caveats: Expanded clones were, on average, more numerous in CD8+ T cells than in CD4+.

Sequenced by immunoSEQ multiplex PCR; TCRdb stores in-frame clones only, minus some. The table includes 50,000 to 65,000 clones, 80% to 95% detected once. This material consisted of CD4+ or CD8+ T cells sorted from blood, taken in a trial of the OX40 agonist ivuxolimab. This chain joins TRBV27 and TRBJ1-5, with a weak D call TRBD1 (5 bases). The clonotype originates from an adult with an advanced solid tumor such as melanoma, head and neck, liver or kidney cancer. CDR3 coding DNA: TGTGCCAGCCGATCCAGGGTCCCTAATCAGCCCCAGCATTTT. This gives the protein CASRSRVPNQPQHF.